The rows below give T cell receptor beta chains drawn from one sample of a study of cytomegalovirus exposure and HLA in healthy donors. Clones were read by immunoSEQ multiplex PCR, and TCRdb kept only the in-frame ones, dropping some. The sample includes 130,000 to 150,000 clones, 60% to 85% of them seen just once. Material for sequencing was PBMCs. These receptors originate from a woman aged 40 to 49 in good health and CMV-seropositive. Each CDR3 is given with its conserved first and last residue. D genes are given only for firm matches. Rows give clone size only sometimes, using once, few, many, or a class for an expanded clone.

TRBD1,15,TRBJ2-2,few,TRBV5-1,CASSATGQGIGELFF,TGCGCCAGCAGCGCAACGGGACAGGGAATCGGGGAGCTGTTTTTT
TRBD1,15,TRBJ2-2,once,TRBV2,CASSKDRAATGELFF,TGTGCCAGCAGCAAGGACAGGGCGGCCACCGGGGAGCTGTTTTTT
TRBD1,17,TRBJ1-2,NA,TRBV5-1,CASSPGTGGGRWNGYTF,TGCGCCAGCAGCCCCGGGACAGGGGGCGGTCGTTGGAATGGCTACACCTTC
TRBD1,13,TRBJ1-1,NA,TRBV29-1,CSVGGQGNTEAFF,TGCAGCGTTGGGGGACAGGGGAACACTGAAGCTTTCTTT
TRBD1,16,TRBJ2-2,once,TRBV5-6,CASSSPGTGVAGELFF,TGTGCCAGCAGCTCTCCCGGGACAGGGGTTGCCGGGGAGCTGTTTTTT
TRBD1,17,TRBJ2-6,few,TRBV9,CASSIGQGGTGANVLTF,TGTGCCAGCAGCATCGGACAGGGGGGGACTGGGGCCAACGTCCTGACTTTC
TRBD1,14,TRBJ1-2,NA,TRBV6-5,CASSYNRDSYGYTF,TGTGCCAGCAGTTACAACAGGGACAGCTATGGCTACACCTTC
NA,16,TRBJ1-2,few,TRBV6-4,CASSIGTAYFNYGYTF,TGTGCCAGCAGTATCGGCACAGCCTATTTTAACTATGGCTACACCTTC
TRBD1,11,TRBJ1-1,few,TRBV19,CASSMGQKAFF,TGTGCCAGTAGTATGGGACAGAAAGCTTTCTTT
TRBD1,15,TRBJ2-7,NA,TRBV19,CASSARDRGQDEQYF,TGTGCCAGTAGTGCCCGGGACAGGGGGCAAGACGAGCAGTACTTC
TRBD2,14,TRBJ2-3,NA,TRBV9,CASSRTSATDTQYF,TGTGCCAGCAGCAGGACTAGCGCCACAGATACGCAGTATTTT
TRBD1,15,TRBJ1-6,NA,TRBV5-1,CASRPPGQGLSPLHF,TGCGCCAGCAGGCCTCCGGGACAGGGGCTCTCACCCCTCCACTTT
NA,15,TRBJ1-1,NA,TRBV18,CASSPPSRSAVEAFF,TGTGCCAGCTCACCACCGTCCAGGTCAGCCGTGGAAGCTTTCTTT
TRBD2,15,TRBJ2-1,NA,TRBV5-4,CASSLRSGGYNEQFF,TGTGCCAGCAGCTTAAGAAGCGGGGGGTACAATGAGCAGTTCTTC
TRBD1,14,TRBJ1-6,NA,TRBV18,CASSGGTGVLDLHF,TGTGCCAGCTCCGGTGGGACAGGGGTTTTGGACCTCCACTTT
NA,13,TRBJ2-7,NA,TRBV5-5,CASSFNREGEQYF,TGTGCCAGCAGCTTTAACAGGGAGGGCGAGCAGTACTTC
TRBD1,17,TRBJ2-5,NA,TRBV5-4,CASSLARGSRQLETQYF,TGTGCCAGCAGCTTGGCCAGGGGGTCCCGCCAATTGGAGACCCAGTACTTC
TRBD1,16,TRBJ2-2,NA,TRBV6-4,CASSDSWTGDTGELFF,TGTGCCAGCAGTGACTCCTGGACAGGGGACACCGGGGAGCTGTTTTTT
TRBD1,16,TRBJ2-1,NA,TRBV5-5,CASSPGRDRVINEQFF,TGTGCCAGCAGCCCAGGGAGGGACAGGGTCATCAATGAGCAGTTCTTC
NA,14,TRBJ1-1,NA,TRBV29-1,CSVAGQGGSTEAFF,TGCAGCGTTGCCGGGCAGGGCGGAAGTACTGAAGCTTTCTTT
NA,13,TRBJ2-5,NA,TRBV5-1,CASSDERRETQYF,TGCGCCAGCAGTGACGAGAGGCGGGAGACCCAGTACTTC
TRBD2,17,TRBJ2-2,NA,TRBV4-2,CASSHNPGLAGTGELFF,TGTGCCAGCAGCCATAATCCAGGGCTAGCGGGAACCGGGGAGCTGTTTTTT
TRBD1,13,TRBJ1-5,NA,TRBV25-1,CASSLGGQQPQHF,TGTGCCAGCAGCCTAGGGGGACAGCAGCCCCAGCATTTT
NA,13,TRBJ1-1,NA,TRBV29-1,CSVDETDYTEAFF,TGCAGCGTTGATGAGACAGATTACACTGAAGCTTTCTTT
TRBD2,16,TRBJ2-2,NA,TRBV5-1,CASSWEGSSNTGELFF,TGCGCCAGCAGCTGGGAGGGCAGCTCGAACACCGGGGAGCTGTTTTTT
NA,14,TRBJ2-2,NA,TRBV5-1,CASSLTGNTGELFF,TGCGCCAGCAGCTTGACAGGGAACACCGGGGAGCTGTTTTTT
NA,16,TRBJ1-6,NA,TRBV7-9,CASSYPGLGGNSPLHF,TGTGCCAGCAGCTACCCGGGCCTCGGGGGAAATTCACCCCTCCACTTT
NA,13,TRBJ2-5,once,TRBV10-2,CASRDSSRETQYF,TGCGCCAGCAGGGACAGTTCCCGGGAGACCCAGTACTTC
NA,15,TRBJ2-7,NA,TRBV19,CASSIGSRTFDEQYF,TGTGCCAGTAGTATAGGGAGTAGGACATTCGACGAGCAGTACTTC
NA,15,TRBJ1-1,NA,TRBV10-3,CAIRRTLGGSTEAFF,TGTGCCATCAGACGGACCCTCGGAGGGAGCACTGAAGCTTTCTTT
NA,10,TRBJ1-2,NA,TRBV29-1,CSVAREGYTF,TGCAGCGTAGCCCGAGAGGGCTACACCTTC
NA,13,TRBJ1-6,once,TRBV30,CAWSVISNSPLHF,TGTGCCTGGAGTGTAATTTCGAATTCACCCCTCCACTTT